The subject of this entry is one T cell receptor beta chain. Its cognate antigen is unknown. The data belong to a study of cytomegalovirus exposure and HLA in healthy donors. 60 Vbeta and 13 Jbeta primers were used in PCR. Sequencing used immunoSEQ multiplex PCR; TCRdb keeps in-frame clones, though not all of them. Found here are more than 95,000 clones, 15% to 20% of them singletons; the top ten hold about 3%. Study results and caveats: Other equally common chains were less clonally expanded than HLA-associated TCR beta chains, a later analysis showed. At a 0.05 false discovery rate, a later analysis found 18,000 or so TCR beta sequences to be associated with HLA alleles. The authors enumerated around 150 TCR beta chains as linked to cytomegalovirus.

The V gene's germline CDR1 is LNHDA and CDR2 SQIVND (reference sequence). V shed 5 bases and J shed 1 base, with 13 bases lying between them. The CDR3 loop spans 15 amino acids. This chain links TRBV19 with TRBJ2-3; D might be TRBD1 (5 bases). This clonotype was obtained from a female donor in good health and CMV-seropositive. Sequencing was done on a sample of PBMCs. The CDR3 coding sequence is TGTGCCAGTAGTCGATTGACAGACCGCACAGATACGCAGTATTTT. As protein: CASSRLTDRTDTQYF. The full variable domain, with the rest looked up from reference TRBV19 and TRBJ2-3, is DGGITQSPKYLFRKEGQNVTLSCEQNLNHDAMYWYRQDPGQGLRLIYYSQIVNDFQKGDIAEGYSVSREKKESFPLTVTSAQKNPTAFYLCASSRLTDRTDTQYFGPGTRLTVL.